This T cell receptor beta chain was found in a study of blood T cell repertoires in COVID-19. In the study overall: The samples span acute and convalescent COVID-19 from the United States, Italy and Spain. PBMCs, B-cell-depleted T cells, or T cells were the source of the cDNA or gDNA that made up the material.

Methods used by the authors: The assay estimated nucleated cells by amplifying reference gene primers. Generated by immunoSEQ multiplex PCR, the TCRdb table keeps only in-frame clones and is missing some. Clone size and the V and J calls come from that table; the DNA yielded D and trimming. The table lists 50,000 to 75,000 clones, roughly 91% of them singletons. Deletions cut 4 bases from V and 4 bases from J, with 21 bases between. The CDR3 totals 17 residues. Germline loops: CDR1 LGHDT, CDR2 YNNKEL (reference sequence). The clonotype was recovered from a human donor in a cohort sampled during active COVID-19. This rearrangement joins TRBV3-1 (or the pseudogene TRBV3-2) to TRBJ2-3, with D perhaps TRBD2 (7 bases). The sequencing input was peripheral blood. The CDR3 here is CASSRLLARGPADTQYF. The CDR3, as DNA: TGTGCCAGCAGCCGCCTTTTGGCGCGGGGGCCAGCAGATACGCAGTATTTT.